Listed below are T cell receptor beta chains from one sample, sequenced in a study of blood T cell repertoires in COVID-19. Profiled with immunoSEQ multiplex PCR; TCRdb holds only in-frame clones, not every one. The profile shows fewer than 250,000 clones, 89% of them singletons. Input material: PBMCs or T cells enriched from blood (not recorded which). The source is a woman between 18 and 29 years old who had recovered from COVID-19. CDR3s leave out the opening cysteine and the closing phenylalanine or tryptophan.

cdr3_aa: ASSEALLGGDEQF; cdr3_length: 13; v_call: TRBV2; j_call: TRBJ2-1
cdr3_aa: ATSNRNTEAF; cdr3_length: 10; v_call: TRBV24-1; j_call: TRBJ1-1
cdr3_aa: ASSLEVGQGAGTYEQY; cdr3_length: 16; v_call: TRBV11-3; j_call: TRBJ2-7
cdr3_aa: ASSTLPGTGGLEAF; cdr3_length: 14; v_call: TRBV5-5; j_call: TRBJ1-1
cdr3_aa: ASSPPGLARNEQF; cdr3_length: 13; v_call: TRBV18; j_call: TRBJ2-1
cdr3_aa: ASSLKDNRPLTEAF; cdr3_length: 14; v_call: TRBV5-1; j_call: TRBJ1-1
cdr3_aa: ASSPAGTGGWSSYNSPLH; cdr3_length: 18; v_call: TRBV18; j_call: TRBJ1-6
cdr3_aa: ASSQTGGGYEQY; cdr3_length: 12; v_call: TRBV11-2; j_call: TRBJ2-7
cdr3_aa: ASSKTSGGAGNEQF; cdr3_length: 14; v_call: TRBV5-8; j_call: TRBJ2-1
cdr3_aa: ASSEVMGNADYGYT; cdr3_length: 14; v_call: TRBV6-1; j_call: TRBJ1-2
cdr3_aa: ASSAEQGADNSGANVLT; cdr3_length: 17; v_call: TRBV7-2; j_call: TRBJ2-6
cdr3_aa: ASSPRDISTDTQY; cdr3_length: 13; v_call: TRBV7-9; j_call: TRBJ2-3
cdr3_aa: ASRGQGGNEKLF; cdr3_length: 12; v_call: TRBV19; j_call: TRBJ1-4
cdr3_aa: ASSFQNSYGYT; cdr3_length: 11; v_call: TRBV12-3/TRBV12-4; j_call: TRBJ1-2
cdr3_aa: ASSITGNEQY; cdr3_length: 10; v_call: TRBV19; j_call: TRBJ2-7
cdr3_aa: ASKSAGGQTNEKLF; cdr3_length: 14; v_call: TRBV2; j_call: TRBJ1-4
cdr3_aa: ASSPQGPGTGELF; cdr3_length: 13; v_call: TRBV2; j_call: TRBJ2-2
cdr3_aa: AISAGQGRYSNQPQH; cdr3_length: 15; v_call: TRBV10-3; j_call: TRBJ1-5
cdr3_aa: ASSKIQGLSEAF; cdr3_length: 12; v_call: TRBV7-9; j_call: TRBJ1-1
cdr3_aa: ASSPPSGTGLYEQY; cdr3_length: 14; v_call: TRBV18; j_call: TRBJ2-7
cdr3_aa: ASSIGQGSYEQY; cdr3_length: 12; v_call: TRBV5-5; j_call: TRBJ2-7
cdr3_aa: ASSIRGQGRAGELF; cdr3_length: 14; v_call: TRBV19; j_call: TRBJ2-2
cdr3_aa: ASSQDGSYGYT; cdr3_length: 11; v_call: TRBV3-1/TRBV3-2; j_call: TRBJ1-2
cdr3_aa: ASSQAGELF; cdr3_length: 9; v_call: TRBV13; j_call: TRBJ2-2
cdr3_aa: ASSYGLVNEQF; cdr3_length: 11; v_call: TRBV6-5; j_call: TRBJ2-1
cdr3_aa: SVVRGETQY; cdr3_length: 9; v_call: TRBV29-1; j_call: TRBJ2-5
cdr3_aa: ASAGTGTKGELF; cdr3_length: 12; v_call: TRBV10-1; j_call: TRBJ2-2
cdr3_aa: ASSELAGSTDTQY; cdr3_length: 13; v_call: TRBV6-1; j_call: TRBJ2-3
cdr3_aa: ASSLIIYGGT; cdr3_length: 10; v_call: TRBV5-8; j_call: TRBJ1-2
cdr3_aa: ASSPPADTEAF; cdr3_length: 11; v_call: TRBV28; j_call: TRBJ1-1
cdr3_aa: ASSYEGINTDTQY; cdr3_length: 13; v_call: TRBV6-5; j_call: TRBJ2-3
cdr3_aa: ASSQEAGGGNEAF; cdr3_length: 13; v_call: TRBV14; j_call: TRBJ1-1
cdr3_aa: ATKSRDSSPLH; cdr3_length: 11; v_call: TRBV2; j_call: TRBJ1-6
cdr3_aa: ASSDGGASMNTEAF; cdr3_length: 14; v_call: TRBV2; j_call: TRBJ1-1
cdr3_aa: ASSRAETSTDTQY; cdr3_length: 13; v_call: TRBV5-4; j_call: TRBJ2-3
cdr3_aa: ASSYRGGYT; cdr3_length: 9; v_call: TRBV6-5; j_call: TRBJ1-2
cdr3_aa: ASSLLGTSTDTQY; cdr3_length: 13; v_call: TRBV7-9; j_call: TRBJ2-3
cdr3_aa: ASSQDSQGAYEQY; cdr3_length: 13; v_call: TRBV4-1; j_call: TRBJ2-7
cdr3_aa: ASSLLGTGGDYGYT; cdr3_length: 14; v_call: TRBV28; j_call: TRBJ1-2
cdr3_aa: ASSEADRALSGYT; cdr3_length: 13; v_call: TRBV6-1; j_call: TRBJ1-2
cdr3_aa: ASSAAYNDLGQSNYGYT; cdr3_length: 17; v_call: TRBV2; j_call: TRBJ1-2
cdr3_aa: ASSLDMSPGHYGYT; cdr3_length: 14; v_call: TRBV11-2; j_call: TRBJ1-2